Described below is a single T cell receptor beta chain sequence and its context. Its antigen is not identified. Sequencing used immunoSEQ multiplex PCR; TCRdb keeps in-frame clones, though not all of them. The sample holds roughly 100,000 clones, 90% seen once. These data originate in a study of OX40 agonist ivuxolimab in advanced cancers. Overall study results and limits: CD8+ T cells showed, on average, more clonal expansion than CD4+ cells.

The germline V gene has CDR1 LGHNA and CDR2 YSLEER. This CDR3 has 20 amino acids. J gave up 2 bases and V 0 bases, and 19 bases lay outside the gene matches. The clonotype comes from an adult with an advanced solid tumor such as melanoma, head and neck, liver or kidney cancer. The sequences come from CD4+ or CD8+ T cells sorted from blood, collected in a trial of the OX40 agonist ivuxolimab. The rearrangement uses TRBV4-3 and TRBJ2-7; 7 bases are shared with TRBD1. DNA for the CDR3: TGCGCCAGCAGCCAAGATATTCTCAGGGGGTCGGGGACGGTAACCTACGAGCAGTACTTC. Protein product: CASSQDILRGSGTVTYEQYF.